This paragraph reports one T cell receptor (beta chain). Its antigen is currently unknown. This record belongs to a study of shared clonotypes between healthy human individuals. Study results and limitations: Naive subsets generally exceeded memory subsets in estimated richness.

J was trimmed by 2 bases and V by 4 bases; bases with no gene match: 3. This CDR3 comprises 14 residues. The germline CDR1 and CDR2 sequences are LGHNA and YNFKEQ. Terminally differentiated effector memory CD45RA+ cells were excluded by CCR7 positive selection of CD45RO-negative cells. The data were produced by immunoSEQ multiplex PCR, yet TCRdb's version contains in-frame clones alone and is incomplete. The sample shows approximately 1.9 million clones, about 94% of them seen only once. The sequence was collected from a man younger than 35 in good health. Some clones in this sample may be carry-over from other donors' samples. The rearrangement uses TRBV4-2 and TRBJ2-7; 9 bases match TRBD1. Input material: naive CD8+ T cells from PBMCs. Here the CDR3 DNA reads TGTGCCAGCAGCCGGACAGGGGAGACCTACGAGCAGTACTTC. Translation gives CASSRTGETYEQYF.